These T cell receptor beta chains were read from a single sample in a study of T cells after yellow fever vaccination. Each CDR3 protein gets one entry after TCRdb re-called the 5' RACE reads with MiXCR. The data show 450,000 to 650,000 distinct CDR3 sequences, about a fifth seen once. The specimen comprised PBMCs, sampled roughly 20 days after the first yellow fever vaccination. These receptors were taken from a man younger than 30 who received the YFV17D yellow fever vaccine. Each CDR3 is given with its conserved first and last residue. D genes are given only for firm matches. For some rows the clone size is stated as once, few or many, or as a class when expanded; others skip it.

>TRBV12-3/TRBV12-4|.|.|TRBJ2-6
CASSPGTGANVLTF
TGTGCCAGCTCACCAGGAACTGGGGCCAACGTCCTGACTTTC
>TRBV5-1|.|many|TRBJ2-7
CASSPGQMRLYEQYF
TGCGCCAGCAGCCCTGGACAAATGAGGCTCTACGAGCAGTACTTC
>TRBV4-1|.|.|TRBJ1-5
CASSQVGRGNQPQHF
TGCGCCAGCAGCCAAGTCGGCAGGGGTAATCAGCCCCAGCATTTT
>TRBV20-1|TRBD2|.|TRBJ2-5
CSARNAGGPGETQYF
TGCAGTGCTAGAAACGCGGGGGGGCCGGGGGAGACCCAGTACTTC
>TRBV5-1|.|many|TRBJ2-5
CASSLDIERETQYF
TGCGCCAGCAGCTTGGATATCGAGCGGGAGACCCAGTACTTC
>TRBV11-2|.|few|TRBJ1-2
CASSRSTESYGYTF
TGTGCCAGCAGCCGATCGACAGAGAGCTATGGCTACACCTTC
>TRBV19|TRBD1|few|TRBJ2-1
CASSPGGLTYNEQFF
TGTGCCAGTAGCCCAGGGGGCTTAACCTACAATGAGCAGTTCTTC
>TRBV10-3|.|few|TRBJ2-2
CAISGDSGRAGELFF
TGTGCCATCAGTGGGGACTCCGGGCGGGCCGGGGAGCTGTTTTTT
>TRBV15|.|few|TRBJ2-5
CATSSVGLETQYF
TGTGCCACCAGCAGCGTAGGGTTAGAGACCCAGTACTTC
>TRBV29-1|.|.|TRBJ1-1
CSVLRVMNTEAFF
TGCAGCGTTCTCAGGGTCATGAACACTGAAGCTTTCTTT
>TRBV2|.|few|TRBJ1-1
CASSGEGNTEAFF
TGTGCCAGCAGTGGGGAGGGGAACACTGAAGCTTTCTTT
>TRBV5-1|.|.|TRBJ2-7
CASSYSVLSYEQYF
TGCGCCAGCAGCTACTCAGTCCTCTCCTACGAGCAGTACTTC
>TRBV29-1|.|few|TRBJ1-1
CSVAGGPSLEAFF
TGCAGCGTCGCCGGGGGACCCAGCCTTGAAGCTTTCTTT
>TRBV6-1|.|.|TRBJ2-7
CASRLDRRDEQYF
TGTGCCAGCAGGTTGGACCGGCGGGACGAGCAGTACTTC
>TRBV28|TRBD1|few|TRBJ2-1
CASKGQGAFF
TGTGCCAGCAAAGGACAGGGTGCGTTCTTC
>TRBV4-1|TRBD2|.|TRBJ2-1
CASSPLAEKYYNEQFF
TGCGCCAGCAGCCCACTAGCGGAGAAGTACTACAATGAGCAGTTCTTC
>TRBV7-6|TRBD2|few|TRBJ2-3
CASSDTGTSATDTQYF
TGTGCCAGCAGCGATACCGGGACTAGCGCCACAGATACGCAGTATTTT
>TRBV12-3/TRBV12-4|TRBD1|.|TRBJ1-4
CASSKGQGAVEKLFF
TGTGCCAGCAGTAAGGGACAGGGGGCAGTTGAAAAACTGTTTTTT
>TRBV28|.|few|TRBJ1-1
CASSFCQRCEAFF
TGTGCCAGCAGTTTTTGTCAGAGATGTGAAGCTTTCTTT
>TRBV12-3/TRBV12-4|TRBD1|.|TRBJ1-2
CASSLGDSTYGYTF
TGTGCCAGCAGTTTAGGGGACAGCACCTATGGCTACACCTTC
>TRBV27|TRBD1|many|TRBJ1-5
CASSSSPQGANQPQHF
TGTGCCAGCAGTTCGTCCCCACAGGGGGCAAATCAGCCCCAGCATTTT
>TRBV20-1|.|few|TRBJ2-1
CSARETGWAGEQFF
TGCAGTGCTAGGGAGACGGGTTGGGCAGGAGAGCAGTTCTTC
>TRBV7-2|TRBD1|.|TRBJ2-5
CASSLEDRVKTQYF
TGTGCCAGCAGCTTAGAGGACAGGGTTAAGACCCAGTACTTC
>TRBV18|TRBD1|.|TRBJ1-1
CASSPDRDQAFF
TGTGCCAGCTCACCTGACAGGGACCAAGCTTTCTTT
>TRBV6-2/TRBV6-3|.|.|TRBJ2-1
CASTQNNEQFF
TGTGCCAGCACCCAAAACAATGAGCAGTTCTTC
>TRBV14|.|few|TRBJ2-5
CASSQTGREETQYF
TGTGCCAGCAGCCAAACAGGACGCGAGGAGACCCAGTACTTC
>TRBV11-2|.|.|TRBJ1-2
CASSLASNYGYTF
TGTGCCAGCAGCTTAGCCAGTAACTATGGCTACACCTTC
>TRBV4-2|.|.|TRBJ2-2
CASSQGAVNTGELFF
TGTGCCAGCAGCCAGGGGGCAGTGAACACCGGGGAGCTGTTTTTT
>TRBV5-1|TRBD2|.|TRBJ2-5
CASSLVAGAETQYF
TGCGCCAGCAGCTTGGTAGCGGGGGCAGAGACCCAGTACTTC
>TRBV19|.|.|TRBJ2-6
CATRAAGANVLTF
TGTGCCACCAGGGCAGCGGGGGCCAACGTCCTGACTTTC
>TRBV20-1|.|.|TRBJ2-7
CSASGVPVGYEQYF
TGCAGTGCTAGCGGGGTCCCGGTCGGGTACGAGCAGTACTTC
>TRBV7-2|TRBD2|few|TRBJ2-5
CASSLQGQRGFETQYF
TGTGCCAGCAGCTTACAGGGTCAGCGGGGGTTCGAGACCCAGTACTTC
>TRBV18|.|.|TRBJ2-5
CASSPWEQSRETQYF
TGTGCCAGCTCGCCCTGGGAACAGTCCCGAGAGACCCAGTACTTC
>TRBV6-1|.|once|TRBJ2-2
CASRRQGGSSGELFF
TGTGCCAGCAGGAGGCAGGGGGGAAGCTCGGGGGAGCTGTTTTTT
>TRBV5-1|TRBD2|.|TRBJ2-1
CASSPGLAGGRFDEQFF
TGCGCCAGCAGCCCCGGACTAGCGGGGGGGCGCTTTGATGAGCAGTTCTTC
>TRBV7-9|.|many|TRBJ2-3
CASSLPFRGGRSFGDTQYF
TGTGCCAGCAGTCTTCCCTTCCGGGGAGGAAGGTCTTTTGGGGATACGCAGTATTTT
>TRBV6-4|.|few|TRBJ2-5
CASYFTGYQETQYF
TGTGCCAGTTACTTTACAGGGTACCAAGAGACCCAGTACTTC
>TRBV5-1|.|.|TRBJ2-5
CASSPPQNGPQGQETQYF
TGCGCCAGCAGCCCTCCACAGAATGGACCCCAAGGCCAAGAGACCCAGTACTTC
>TRBV12-3/TRBV12-4|TRBD1|many|TRBJ2-3
CASSLDRQGSTDTQYF
TGTGCCAGCAGTCTCGATCGACAGGGGAGCACAGATACGCAGTATTTT
>TRBV21-1|.|.|TRBJ2-3
CASSKKVAPSTDTQYF
TGTGCCAGCAGCAAAAAGGTTGCGCCTTCCACAGATACGCAGTATTTT
>TRBV18|.|.|TRBJ2-3
CASSPRGPEADTQYF
TGTGCCAGCTCACCACGGGGTCCGGAAGCAGATACGCAGTATTTT
>TRBV4-1|.|.|TRBJ2-2
CASSRTGGAGELFF
TGCGCCAGCAGCCGCACCGGGGGCGCCGGGGAGCTGTTTTTT
>TRBV6-1|.|few|TRBJ2-7
CASSTGPSYEQYF
TGTGCCAGCTCGACGGGACCTTCCTACGAGCAGTACTTC
>TRBV28|TRBD2|.|TRBJ2-3
CASSLPGLANRDTQYF
TGTGCCAGCAGTCTACCGGGACTAGCGAATAGAGATACGCAGTATTTT
>TRBV24-1|.|few|TRBJ2-1
CATSDLARAPNEQFF
TGTGCCACCAGTGATTTAGCGAGGGCTCCCAATGAGCAGTTCTTC
>TRBV10-3|TRBD2|few|TRBJ2-3
CAISGGGTDTQYF
TGTGCCATCAGTGGGGGGGGGACAGATACGCAGTATTTT
>TRBV7-2|.|.|TRBJ2-4
CASSLGARALAKNIQYF
TGTGCCAGCAGCTTAGGAGCCAGAGCCCTAGCCAAAAACATTCAGTACTTC
>TRBV4-3|.|.|TRBJ2-1
CASSPRAVRDGEQFF
TGCGCCAGCAGCCCCCGTGCGGTACGTGATGGTGAGCAGTTCTTC
>TRBV11-3|.|few|TRBJ1-1
CARSVPNTEAFF
TGTGCCAGGTCGGTCCCGAACACTGAAGCTTTCTTT